This T cell receptor (beta chain) was sequenced in a study of cytomegalovirus exposure and HLA in healthy donors. Notes on the study in general: According to reports, the classifier identified cytomegalovirus status with high specificity and sensitivity. Presence/absence analyses assumed roughly uniform sequencing depth across donors. In a later analysis, common viral pathogens appeared linked to several of the most significant clusters. CMV serostatus stood as the only immune exposure information on hand.

The junction had 6 bases not matched to a gene; V was cut back by 4 bases and J by 7 bases. This CDR3 has 15 residues. The germline V gene encodes CDR1 SEHNR and CDR2 FQNEAQ (reference sequence). Points on this clone: The antigen remains undetermined.

The primer mix had 60 Vbeta and 13 Jbeta primers. The repertoire was sequenced with immunoSEQ multiplex PCR; TCRdb's copy has only in-frame clones and lacks some. Of tens of thousands of clones listed, about 78% were seen once; the top ten hold less than 4%. The chain is built from TRBV7-9 and TRBJ1-6; TRBD1 agrees at 8 bases. Input material: PBMCs. The TCR comes from a woman in her twenties or thirties in good health and CMV-seronegative. The CDR3 sequence: CASSYTGGANSPLHF. Written as DNA, the CDR3 is TGTGCCAGCAGCTATACAGGGGGGGCGAATTCACCCCTCCACTTT. The whole variable domain, remainder taken from reference TRBV7-9 and TRBJ1-6, is DTGVSQNPRHKITKRGQNVTFRCDPISEHNRLYWYRQTLGQGPEFLTYFQNEAQLEKSRLLSDRFSAERPKGSFSTLEIQRTEQGDSAMYLCASSYTGGANSPLHFGNGTRLTVT.